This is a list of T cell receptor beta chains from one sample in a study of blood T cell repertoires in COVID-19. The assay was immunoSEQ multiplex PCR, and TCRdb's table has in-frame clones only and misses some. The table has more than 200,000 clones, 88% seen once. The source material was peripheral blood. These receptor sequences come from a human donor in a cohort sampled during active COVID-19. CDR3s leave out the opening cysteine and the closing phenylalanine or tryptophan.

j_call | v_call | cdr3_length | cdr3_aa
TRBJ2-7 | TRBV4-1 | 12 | ASSQVARAGEQY
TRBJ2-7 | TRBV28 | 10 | ASSSLTYEQY
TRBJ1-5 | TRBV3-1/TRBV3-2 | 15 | ASSQAYSGRANQPQH
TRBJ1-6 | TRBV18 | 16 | ASSPITGQGRENSPLH
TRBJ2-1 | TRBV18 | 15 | ASSPVPGSSVGDEQF
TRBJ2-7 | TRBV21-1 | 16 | ASSNSRLAGVSSYEQY
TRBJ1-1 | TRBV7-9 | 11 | ASSLANRAEAF
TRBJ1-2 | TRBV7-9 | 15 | ASSLAQLDFTNYGYT
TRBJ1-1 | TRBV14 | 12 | ASSPSGRGTEAF
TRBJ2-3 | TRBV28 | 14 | ASEPTGGGSTDTQY
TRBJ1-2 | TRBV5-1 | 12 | ASSLGQGIYGYT
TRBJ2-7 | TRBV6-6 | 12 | ASSPDRGGYEQY
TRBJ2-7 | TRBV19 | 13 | ASRWGTASSYEQY
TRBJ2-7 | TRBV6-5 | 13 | ASRSTSGRRYEQY
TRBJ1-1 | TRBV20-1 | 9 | SARISGEAF
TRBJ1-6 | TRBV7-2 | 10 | ASSRRESPLH
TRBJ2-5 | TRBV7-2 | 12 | ASSIPSGQETQY
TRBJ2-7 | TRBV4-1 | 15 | ASSQEGVVASSYEQY
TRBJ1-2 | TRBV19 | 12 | ASTRRRSNYGYT
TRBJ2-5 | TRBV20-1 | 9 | SARQGGTQY
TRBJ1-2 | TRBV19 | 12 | ASSIDRRQGALR
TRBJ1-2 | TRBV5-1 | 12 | ASSNPGQEWGYT
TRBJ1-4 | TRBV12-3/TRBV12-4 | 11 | ASSIRQGRELF
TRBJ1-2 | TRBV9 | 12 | ASSSQTENYGYT
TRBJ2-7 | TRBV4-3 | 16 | ASSQQPGTSGRINEQY
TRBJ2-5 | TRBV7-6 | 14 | ASSLGEGLRVETQY